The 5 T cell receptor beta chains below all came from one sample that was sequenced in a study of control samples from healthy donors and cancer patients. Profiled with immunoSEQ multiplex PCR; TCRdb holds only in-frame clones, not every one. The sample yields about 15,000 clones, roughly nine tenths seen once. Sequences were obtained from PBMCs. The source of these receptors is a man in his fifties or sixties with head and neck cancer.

The CDR3 nucleotides read TGTGCCAGCATTGACAGGGCTGGGGCCAACGTCCTGACTTTC. Its protein product is CASIDRAGANVLTF. The chain links TRBV28 to TRBJ2-6; 7 nucleotides align to TRBD1. This CDR3 is built from 14 residues. Germline trimming cut 7 bases from V and 2 bases from J; bases unmatched to any gene: 2. The V gene's germline CDR1 is MDHEN and CDR2 SYDVKM. The whole variable domain, filled in from reference TRBV28 and TRBJ2-6, reads DVKVTQSSRYLVKRTGEKVFLECVQDMDHENMFWYRQDPGLGLRLIYFSYDVKMKEKGDIPEGYSVSREKKERFSLILESASTNQTSMYLCASIDRAGANVLTFGAGSRLTVL.

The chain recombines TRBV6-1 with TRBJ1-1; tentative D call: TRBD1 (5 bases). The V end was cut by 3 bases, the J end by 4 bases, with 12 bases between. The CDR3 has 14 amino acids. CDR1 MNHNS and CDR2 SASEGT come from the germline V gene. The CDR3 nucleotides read TGTGCCAGCAGTGAGTTCAGGGTAGGCACTGAAGCTTTCTTT. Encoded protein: CASSEFRVGTEAFF.

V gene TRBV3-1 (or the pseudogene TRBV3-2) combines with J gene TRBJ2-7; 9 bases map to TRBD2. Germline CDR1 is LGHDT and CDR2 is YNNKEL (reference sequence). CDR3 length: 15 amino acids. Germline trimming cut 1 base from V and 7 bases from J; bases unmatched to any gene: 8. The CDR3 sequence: CASSQGSAGGGEQYF. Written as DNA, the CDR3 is TGTGCCAGCAGCCAAGGCTCAGCGGGGGGTGGGGAGCAGTACTTC.

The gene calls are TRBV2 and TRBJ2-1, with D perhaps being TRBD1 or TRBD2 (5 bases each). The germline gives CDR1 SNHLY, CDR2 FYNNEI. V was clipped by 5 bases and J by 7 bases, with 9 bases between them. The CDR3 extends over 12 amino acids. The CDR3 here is CASSLEGNEQFF. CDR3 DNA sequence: TGTGCCAGCAGTCTAGAGGGGAATGAGCAGTTCTTC.

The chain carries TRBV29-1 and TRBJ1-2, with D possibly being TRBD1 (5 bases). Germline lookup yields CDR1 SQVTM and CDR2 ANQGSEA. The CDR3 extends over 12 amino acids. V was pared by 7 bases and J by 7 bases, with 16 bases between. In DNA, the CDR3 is TGCAGCGGCGGGGATCGGGGGGGTGGCTACACCTTC. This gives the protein CSGGDRGGGYTF.